Sequencing of this T cell receptor beta chain was carried out in a study of Ad26.COV2.S vaccination and SARS-CoV-2 variants. Study in general: Participants got Ad26.COV2.S intramuscularly, once or twice 56 days apart. General observations from the study: CD8+ and CD4+ T cells specific for spike reportedly responded with substantial breadth after vaccination. People who got the vaccine or the placebo had similar non-spike TCR breadth.

Treatment here: some 19 received Ad26.COV2.S at low or high dose, single or two shots; about five received placebo; per-sample allocation not given. It was on day 63 after the first vaccine or placebo injection that samples were taken. As for this clone: Its specificity is not known.

The germline CDR1 and CDR2 sequences are KGHSH and LQKENI. Germline trimming cut 5 bases from V and 7 bases from J; bases unmatched to any gene: 13. The CDR3 spans 15 residues. Repertoires were generated with immunoSEQ multiplex PCR, while TCRdb's copy carries only in-frame clones and drops some. The sample has approximately 400,000 clones; around 83% are singletons. The chain links TRBV18 to TRBJ1-1; TRBD1 matches at 7 bases. This material consisted of peripheral blood, taken in a trial of Ad26.COV2.S vaccine versus placebo. The source of this sequence is a person aged 18-60 years who received the Ad26.COV2.S COVID-19 vaccine or a placebo. The CDR3, as DNA: TGTGCCAGCTCATCACAACGGACAGGCCTTAATGAAGCTTTCTTT. Translating gives CASSSQRTGLNEAFF.